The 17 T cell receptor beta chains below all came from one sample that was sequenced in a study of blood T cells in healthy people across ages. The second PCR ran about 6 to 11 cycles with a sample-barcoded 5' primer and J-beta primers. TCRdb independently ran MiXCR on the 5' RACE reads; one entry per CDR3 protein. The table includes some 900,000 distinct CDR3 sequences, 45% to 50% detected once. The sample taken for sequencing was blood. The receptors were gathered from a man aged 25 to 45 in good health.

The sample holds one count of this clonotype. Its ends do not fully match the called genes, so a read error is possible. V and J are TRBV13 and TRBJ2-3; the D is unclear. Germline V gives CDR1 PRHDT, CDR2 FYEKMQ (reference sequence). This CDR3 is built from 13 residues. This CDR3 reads CANSPESTDTQYF. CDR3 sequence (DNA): TGTGCCAACAGCCCCGAGAGCACAGATACGCAGTATTTT.

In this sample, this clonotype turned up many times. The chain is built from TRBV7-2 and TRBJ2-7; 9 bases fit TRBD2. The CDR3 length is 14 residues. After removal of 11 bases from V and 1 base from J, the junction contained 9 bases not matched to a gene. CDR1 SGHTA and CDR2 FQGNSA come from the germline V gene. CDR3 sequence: CACRAGGSSYEQYF. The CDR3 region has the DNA TGTGCCTGCCGAGCGGGGGGATCTTCCTACGAGCAGTACTTC. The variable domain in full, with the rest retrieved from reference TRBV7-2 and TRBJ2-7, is GAGVSQSPSNKVTEKGKDVELRCDPISGHTALYWYRQSLGQGLEFLIYFQGNSAPDKSGLPSDRFSAERTGGSVSTLTIQRTQQEDSAVYLCACRAGGSSYEQYFGPGTRLTVT.

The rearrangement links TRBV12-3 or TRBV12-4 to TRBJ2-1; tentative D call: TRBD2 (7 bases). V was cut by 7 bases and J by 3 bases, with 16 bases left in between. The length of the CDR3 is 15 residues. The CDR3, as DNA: TGTGCCAGCACCTGGGCGGGGGCCAACTACAATGAGCAGTTCTTC. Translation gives CASTWAGANYNEQFF.

Here the CDR3 DNA reads TGTGCCAGCAGCACCCCAGACAGGGGACACGAGCAGTACTTC. Translation: CASSTPDRGHEQYF. The chain recombines TRBV12-3 or TRBV12-4 with TRBJ2-7; 8 nucleotides match TRBD1. CDR3 size: 14 residues. The ends lost 6 bases at V and 5 bases at J; junction bases unmatched: 9.

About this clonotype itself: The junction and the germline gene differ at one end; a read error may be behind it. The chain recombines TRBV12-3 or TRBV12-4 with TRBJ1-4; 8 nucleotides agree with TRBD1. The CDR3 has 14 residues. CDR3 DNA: TGTACCAGCAGTTTGGACAGGGTTAATGAAAAACTGTTTTTT. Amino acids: CTSSLDRVNEKLFF.

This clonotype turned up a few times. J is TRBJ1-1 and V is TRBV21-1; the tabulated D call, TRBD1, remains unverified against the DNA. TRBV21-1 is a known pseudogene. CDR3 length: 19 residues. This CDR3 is CASSKNGPGTAEKNTEAFF. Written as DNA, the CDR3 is TGTGCCAGCAGCAAAAATGGTCCGGGGACAGCAGAAAAGAACACTGAAGCTTTCTTT.

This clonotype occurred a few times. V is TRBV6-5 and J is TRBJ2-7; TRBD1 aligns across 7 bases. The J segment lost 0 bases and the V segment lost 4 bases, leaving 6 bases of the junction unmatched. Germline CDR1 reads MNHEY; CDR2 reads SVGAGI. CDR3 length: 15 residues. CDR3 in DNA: TGTGCCAGCAGTTTAACCGGGACAGTCTCCTACGAGCAGTACTTC. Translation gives CASSLTGTVSYEQYF.

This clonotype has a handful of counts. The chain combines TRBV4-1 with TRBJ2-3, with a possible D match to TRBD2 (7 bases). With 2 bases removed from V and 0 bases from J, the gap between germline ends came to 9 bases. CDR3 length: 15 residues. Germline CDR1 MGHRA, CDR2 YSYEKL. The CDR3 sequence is CASSQTGGSTDTQYF. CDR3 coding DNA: TGCGCCAGCAGCCAAACGGGGGGCAGCACAGATACGCAGTATTTT.

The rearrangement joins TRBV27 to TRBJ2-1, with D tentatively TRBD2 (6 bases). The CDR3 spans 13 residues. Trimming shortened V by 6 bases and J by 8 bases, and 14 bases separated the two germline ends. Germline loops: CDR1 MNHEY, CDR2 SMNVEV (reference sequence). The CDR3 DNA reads TGTGCCAGCAGATCCCACGGGAGCGATGAGCAGTTCTTC. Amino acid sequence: CASRSHGSDEQFF.

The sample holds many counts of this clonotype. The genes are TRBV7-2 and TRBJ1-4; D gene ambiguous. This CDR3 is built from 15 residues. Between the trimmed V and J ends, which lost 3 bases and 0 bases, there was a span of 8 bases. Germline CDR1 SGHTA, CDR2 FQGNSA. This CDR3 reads CASSFSLATNEKLFF. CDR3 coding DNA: TGTGCCAGCAGCTTCTCCCTTGCAACTAATGAAAAACTGTTTTTT.

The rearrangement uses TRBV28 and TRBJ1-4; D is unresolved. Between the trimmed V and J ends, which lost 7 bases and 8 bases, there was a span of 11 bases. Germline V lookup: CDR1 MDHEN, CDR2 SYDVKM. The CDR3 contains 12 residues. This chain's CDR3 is CASKEAAEKLFF. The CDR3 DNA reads TGTGCCAGCAAGGAAGCCGCGGAAAAACTGTTTTTT.

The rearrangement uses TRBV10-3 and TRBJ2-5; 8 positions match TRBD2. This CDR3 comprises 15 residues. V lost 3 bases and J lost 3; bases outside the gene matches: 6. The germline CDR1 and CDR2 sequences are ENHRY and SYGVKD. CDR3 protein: CAISEPGGTKETQYF. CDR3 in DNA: TGTGCCATCAGTGAACCGGGGGGGACTAAAGAGACCCAGTACTTC.

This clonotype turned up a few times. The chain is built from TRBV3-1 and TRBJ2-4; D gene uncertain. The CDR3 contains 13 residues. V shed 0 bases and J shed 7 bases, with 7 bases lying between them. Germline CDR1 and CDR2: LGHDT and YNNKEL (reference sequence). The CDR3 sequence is CASSQDGLNIQYF. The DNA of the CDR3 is TGTGCCAGCAGCCAAGATGGGTTGAACATTCAGTACTTC.

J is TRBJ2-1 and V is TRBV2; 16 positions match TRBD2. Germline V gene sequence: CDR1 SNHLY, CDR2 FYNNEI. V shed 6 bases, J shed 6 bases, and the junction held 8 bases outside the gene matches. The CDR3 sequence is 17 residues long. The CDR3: CASRTGLAGGDTNEQFF. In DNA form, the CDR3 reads TGTGCCAGCAGGACGGGACTAGCGGGGGGGGACACCAATGAGCAGTTCTTC.

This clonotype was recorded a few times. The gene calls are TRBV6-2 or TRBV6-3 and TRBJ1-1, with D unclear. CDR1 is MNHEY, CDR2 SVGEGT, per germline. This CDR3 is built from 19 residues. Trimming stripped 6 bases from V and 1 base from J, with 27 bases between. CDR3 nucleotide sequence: TGTGCCAGCAGAATAAATCAACCCCAAAAAGGTAGACAGAACACTGAAGCTTTCTTT. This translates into CASRINQPQKGRQNTEAFF.

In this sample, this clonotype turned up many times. The CDR3 region has the DNA TGTGCCAGCAGTTACATCGGCTCTGGGGCCAACGTCCTGACTTTC. Translation: CASSYIGSGANVLTF. The chain uses TRBV6-2 or TRBV6-3 and TRBJ2-6; D uncertain. Germline loops: CDR1 MNHEY, CDR2 SVGEGT. There are 15 residues in the CDR3. The V and J ends lost 2 bases and 0 bases respectively, with 5 bases between them.

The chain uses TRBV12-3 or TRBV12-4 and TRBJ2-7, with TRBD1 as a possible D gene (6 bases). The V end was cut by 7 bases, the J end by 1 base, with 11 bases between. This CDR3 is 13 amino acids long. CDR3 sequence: CASTVQGSYEQYF. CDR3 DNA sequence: TGTGCCAGCACGGTCCAGGGGTCCTACGAGCAGTACTTC.